The sequence of this TCR beta chain was determined in a study of blood T cell repertoires in COVID-19. The CDR3 totals 13 residues. CDR1 and CDR2 (germline): GTSNPN, SVGIG (reference sequence). V lost 8 bases and J 0 bases, leaving 12 bases between the germline ends. Sequenced by immunoSEQ multiplex PCR; TCRdb stores in-frame clones only, minus some. The sample yields about 140,000 clones, around 82% seen once. The chain recombines TRBV30 with TRBJ2-3, with D tentatively TRBD1 (6 bases). This receptor was taken from a middle-aged man with acute COVID-19. Sequencing was done on a sample of PBMCs or T cells enriched from blood (not recorded which). The CDR3 bases are TGTGCCGGGGACATTTCAAGCACAGATACGCAGTATTTT. Its protein is CAGDISSTDTQYF. Full variable domain (outside the CDR3, taken from reference TRBV30 and TRBJ2-3): SQTIHQWPATLVQPVGSPLSLECTVEGTSNPNLYWYRQAAGRGLQLLFYSVGIGQISSEVPQNLSASRPQDRQFILSSKKLLLSDSGFYLCAGDISSTDTQYFGPGTRLTVL.